The source of this T cell receptor beta chain is a study of T-cell reconstitution after alpha-beta-depleted transplantation in children. Researchers prepared the TCRbeta library using unique molecular identifiers, the study reports. TCRdb reprocessed the PCR reads with MiXCR, giving one entry per CDR3 protein. The sample yields approximately 31,000 distinct CDR3 sequences, 6.4% seen once. The table lists this clonotype with many counts. The antigen is not known. CDR1 is SGDLS and CDR2 is YYNGEE in the germline V gene. The CDR3 totals 15 residues. The V end was cut by 0 bases, the J end by 2 bases, with 12 bases between. Regarding the study as a whole: Reportedly, alpha-beta T cells present about two months post-transplant originated from several hundred expanded clones of graft origin.

The V gene is TRBV9, the J gene TRBJ2-7, with a tentative D call TRBD2 (7 bases). The clonotype originates from a child in the first two years of life who had a stem cell transplant for acute myeloid leukemia, so the T cells may come from the graft donor. The material was peripheral blood, obtained 60 days after TCRalphabeta/CD19-depleted stem cell transplant. Here the CDR3 reads CASSVGGGPPYEQYF. CDR3 nucleotide sequence: TGTGCCAGCAGCGTAGGGGGGGGGCCTCCCTACGAGCAGTACTTC. Complete variable domain (other parts from reference TRBV9 and TRBJ2-7): DSGVTQTPKHLITATGQRVTLRCSPRSGDLSVYWYQQSLDQGLQFLIQYYNGEERAKGNILERFSAQQFPDLHSELNLSSLELGDSALYFCASSVGGGPPYEQYFGPGTRLTVT.